The source of this T cell receptor beta chain is a study of beta chain features in type 1 diabetes. Sequencing targeted expressed TCRB transcripts, as all isolated RNA had been reverse transcribed. The assay was immunoSEQ multiplex PCR, and TCRdb's table has in-frame clones only and misses some. This sample has some 330,000 clones, with roughly 13% found just once. As for this clone: Its antigen is not known.

Study-wide results and caveats: Moderate yet significant TCRB CDR3 shortening was seen in Type 1 diabetes patients in all four CD4+ subsets.

Germline V gene data show CDR1 as SGHTA and CDR2 as FQGNSA. CDR3 length equals 15 residues. V lost 0 bases to trimming and J lost 6 bases, with 12 bases between them. The receptor was isolated from a young woman with type 1 diabetes. The gene calls are TRBV7-2 and TRBJ1-5; D is unclear. The sample consisted of naive CD4+ T cells from blood. CDR3: CASSLARTAGQPQHF. The CDR3 DNA is TGTGCCAGCAGCTTAGCGCGCACTGCAGGTCAGCCCCAGCATTTT.